This TCR beta chain was captured by sequencing in a study of cytomegalovirus exposure and HLA in healthy donors. Germline CDR1 reads SEHNR; CDR2 reads FQNEAQ (reference sequence). The V and J ends lost 1 base and 1 base respectively, with 4 bases between them. The CDR3 runs 13 residues. This PCR relied on a set of 60 Vbeta primers and 13 Jbeta primers. Here immunoSEQ multiplex PCR was the method, and the copy in TCRdb shows in-frame clones only, minus some. Seen here are around 110,000 clones, approximately 72% observed once, and the top ten hold about 1.5%. About this clone itself: Its specificity is not known.

Overall study results and limits: The majority of CMV-associated TCR beta chains were reported as apparently HLA-restricted in a later analysis.

The sample was PBMCs. This TCR derives from a man in his late teens or twenties in good health and CMV-seronegative. The chain combines TRBV7-9 with TRBJ2-5, with D unclear. CDR3 sequence reads: CASSLVFQETQYF. DNA for the CDR3: TGTGCCAGCAGCTTAGTCTTCCAAGAGACCCAGTACTTC.